The source of this TCR beta chain is a study of blood T cell repertoires in COVID-19. CDR1 is SGHNT, CDR2 YYREEE, per germline (reference sequence). The CDR3 runs 15 residues. Trimming removed 2 bases from V and 5 bases from J; junction bases left unmatched: 7. Some clones are missing from TCRdb's copy, which holds only in-frame ones; the method was immunoSEQ multiplex PCR. The sample yields around 160,000 clones, roughly 87% seen once. The sequence was obtained from a woman aged 35 to 49 who had been exposed to COVID-19. The chain carries TRBV5-4 and TRBJ2-5, with 9 bases that match TRBD2. The specimen sequenced was PBMCs or T cells enriched from blood (not recorded which). CDR3 in DNA: TGTGCCAGCAGCTTAGCGGGGGGATATAGGGAGACCCAGTACTTC. It specifies CASSLAGGYRETQYF.